The clone carrying this TCR beta chain was observed a handful of times. The antigen is not known. An equimolar mix of two oligonucleotides served as the beta constant-region primer for TRBC1 and TRBC2. The cDNA 3' end received a ligated single-stranded oligonucleotide carrying the SP2 primer and a 12-nucleotide UMI. TCRdb processed the UMI-ligation and nested PCR reads anew with MiXCR; each CDR3 protein has one entry. The sample has 77,000 or so distinct CDR3 sequences, about an eighth seen once. These data belong to a study of naive and memory T cell subsets. Study conclusions and caveats: Findings for naive and memory subsets could not be checked against ground truth. Activation and differentiation may alter RNA-based TCR counts. Over 95% of naive TCR sequences appeared only once, unlike memory subsets.

There are 16 residues in the CDR3. Germline V gives CDR1 SGHTA, CDR2 FQGNSA. Trimming took off 5 bases at V and 1 base at J, with 14 bases between the two ends. The sample comprised central memory CD4+ T cells from blood. This TCR came from a human donor in good health. V usage is TRBV7-2 and J usage is TRBJ2-2; no reliable D call. The CDR3 region is CASSTFSQRNTGELFF. The CDR3 nucleotides read TGTGCCAGCAGCACCTTTAGCCAACGGAACACCGGGGAGCTGTTTTTT.